This T cell receptor (beta chain) was retrieved from a study of T-cell memory formation after mild COVID-19. V shed 11 bases and J 3 bases; nucleotides not matched to a gene: 5. Looked up from germline, CDR1 is LNHDA and CDR2 is SQIVND (reference sequence). The CDR3 loop spans 12 amino acids. From the 5' RACE reads, TCRdb called clonotypes with MiXCR, one entry per CDR3 protein. In the table there are approximately 440,000 distinct CDR3 sequences, 20% of which are singletons. A few counts support this clonotype. Its specificity is not known. Findings and caveats of the study: Contracting clones from day 15 to 85 showed balanced CD4/CD8; later expanders favored CD4+.

The TCR originated in an adult woman who had mild COVID-19 (a few samples of this study predate the infection). Cell type and time point are not known. V usage is TRBV19 and J usage is TRBJ1-2, with TRBD1 matching over 8 bases. Sequencing was carried out using PBMCs or a T cell subset sorted from them (not recorded which). CDR3 DNA: TGTGCCGGAAAGACAGGGGACTATGGCTACACCTTC. Translated, it gives CAGKTGDYGYTF.